A single sample is the source of the 22 T cell receptor beta chains below, sequenced in a study of T-cell memory formation after mild COVID-19. TCRdb analysed the 5' RACE reads with MiXCR anew, one entry per CDR3 protein. The table lists a few hundred thousand distinct CDR3 sequences, roughly a fifth of them singletons, with under 25% in the top ten. The specimen was PBMCs or a T cell subset sorted from them (not recorded which). The receptors here all came from a young man who had mild COVID-19 (a few samples of this study predate the infection). Cell type and time point are not known.

The table lists this clonotype with a few counts. The rearrangement joins TRBV7-9 to TRBJ2-3, with unresolved D. Trimming removed 3 bases from V and 0 bases from J, with 10 bases in between. The CDR3 contains 15 residues. Germline assignment: CDR1 SEHNR and CDR2 FQNEAQ (reference sequence). In DNA, the CDR3 is TGTGCCAGCAGCTTTTGGACCTACAGCACAGATACGCAGTATTTT. Encoded protein: CASSFWTYSTDTQYF.

This clonotype showed up just a few times. The V gene is TRBV5-1, the J gene TRBJ2-2; D gene uncertain. Germline V gene sequence: CDR1 SGHRS, CDR2 YFSETQ. V was clipped by 2 bases and J by 7 bases, with 6 bases between them. The CDR3 has 12 amino acids. CDR3 residues: CASSFGDGELFF. CDR3 DNA sequence: TGCGCCAGCAGCTTCGGAGACGGGGAGCTGTTTTTT.

In its sample, this clonotype was seen a few times. The chain recombines TRBV6-2 or TRBV6-3 with TRBJ1-4; a weak D match, TRBD1 (5 bases). CDR3 size: 14 residues. The ends were cut back, 4 bases at V and 5 bases at J, with 11 bases in the middle. CDR1 and CDR2 (germline): MNHEY, SVGEGT. The CDR3 nucleotides are TGTGCCAGCAGTTTCGGGACGGAGAATGAAAAACTGTTTTTT. Encoded protein: CASSFGTENEKLFF.

This chain uses TRBV6-1 with TRBJ2-7; D unresolved. This CDR3 contains 13 residues. Germline CDR1 is MNHNS and CDR2 is SASEGT. The V and J ends lost 6 bases and 4 bases respectively, with 13 bases between them. CDR3 residues: CASSPRGEYEQYV. Here the CDR3 DNA reads TGTGCCAGCAGCCCCAGAGGAGAATACGAGCAGTACGTC.

V and J are TRBV20-1 and TRBJ1-1; no clear D. Trimming stripped 3 bases from V and 8 bases from J, with 10 bases between. The CDR3 sequence is 11 residues long. CDR1 and CDR2 (germline): DFQATT, SNEGSKA (reference sequence). The CDR3 DNA sequence: TGCAGTGCTAGTGTGGGCAGGGAAGCTTTCTTT. Its protein is CSASVGREAFF.

This clonotype has at least ten counts. V usage is TRBV19 and J usage is TRBJ1-1; no definite D call. The V and J ends lost 4 bases and 4 bases respectively, with 10 bases between them. Germline V lookup: CDR1 LNHDA, CDR2 SQIVND (reference sequence). The CDR3 totals 13 residues. The CDR3 region has the DNA TGTGCCAGTAGTAACCATGAGCTCACTGAAGCTTTCTTT. It translates to CASSNHELTEAFF.

The chain recombines TRBV4-3 with TRBJ1-2, with 7 positions matching TRBD1. The CDR3 spans 15 residues. Losses at the gene ends were 3 bases for V and 7 bases for J; bases not matched to a gene: 11. The germline V gene encodes CDR1 LGHNA and CDR2 YSLEER. The CDR3 DNA follows: TGCGCCAGCAGCCAGCTGACAGGGTCCTCGGCTGGCTACACCTTC. It specifies CASSQLTGSSAGYTF.

This clonotype was detected a few times. The CDR3 DNA reads TGTGCCAGCAGCCCAGAGGAGAGCTCCTATAATTCACCCCTCCACTTT. Protein product: CASSPEESSYNSPLHF. The J gene is TRBJ1-6, the V gene TRBV6-1; D unresolved. CDR1 is MNHNS, CDR2 SASEGT, per germline. This CDR3 is built from 16 residues. V lost 6 bases and J 0 bases, leaving 12 bases between the germline ends.

This clonotype was detected a few times. V gene TRBV29-1 combines with J gene TRBJ2-6, with D tentatively TRBD1 or TRBD2 (6 bases each). In germline, CDR1 is SQVTM, CDR2 ANQGSEA. Trimming removed 6 bases at V and 0 bases at J, with 18 bases between. CDR3 size: 17 residues. CDR3: CSVESGGPFSGANVLTF. Written as DNA, the CDR3 is TGCAGCGTCGAATCTGGGGGGCCGTTCTCTGGGGCCAACGTCCTGACTTTC.

The chain joins TRBV24-1 to TRBJ2-2; no clear D gene. Trimming cost V 5 bases and J 4 bases, with 7 bases left between them. CDR1 and CDR2 from the germline V gene are KGHDR and SFDVKD. There are 13 residues in the CDR3. DNA of the CDR3: TGTGCCACCAGTGCCGACGGCACCGGGGAGCTGTTTTTT. Its translation: CATSADGTGELFF.

The chain combines TRBV5-1 with TRBJ2-7, with D perhaps given as TRBD1 or TRBD2 (6 bases each). The V end was cut by 4 bases, the J end by 0 bases, with 17 bases between. Germline V gene lookup returns CDR1 SGHRS and CDR2 YFSETQ. The CDR3 has 16 residues. The DNA for the CDR3 is TGCGCCAGCAGCGGAAGCTTAGGGGGGAGCTCCTACGAGCAGTACTTC. Translated, it gives CASSGSLGGSSYEQYF.

V is TRBV7-2 and J is TRBJ2-3; 13 nucleotides match TRBD2. The CDR3 spans 16 residues. The V gene's germline CDR1 is SGHTA and CDR2 FQGNSA. J was trimmed by 2 bases and V by 5 bases; bases with no gene match: 4. CDR3 residues: CASSVLAGGITDTQYF. CDR3 nucleotides: TGTGCCAGCAGCGTACTAGCGGGGGGGATCACAGATACGCAGTATTTT.

In this sample, this clonotype turned up a few times. The V gene is TRBV4-1, the J gene TRBJ2-5; 14 nucleotides match TRBD2. Germline-derived CDR1 and CDR2 are MGHRA and YSYEKL. CDR3 length: 16 residues. V dropped 1 base and J dropped 6; count of bases not matched to a gene: 4. The CDR3 region has the DNA TGCGCCAGCAGCCAAGGACTAGCGGGGGGGCCGAAGACCCAGTACTTC. This gives the protein CASSQGLAGGPKTQYF.

This clonotype has a handful of counts. The chain couples TRBV3-1 to TRBJ2-1; a possible D gene is TRBD1 (5 bases). CDR3 size: 17 residues. Germline V lookup: CDR1 LGHDT, CDR2 YNNKEL (reference sequence). Trimming shortened V by 1 base and J by 6 bases, and 19 bases separated the two germline ends. CDR3 nucleotide sequence: TGTGCCAGCAGCCAAGTCCAGTTCCGAGGAACAGGCAATGAGCAGTTCTTC. Translated: CASSQVQFRGTGNEQFF.

This chain links TRBV10-2 with TRBJ1-6; the match to TRBD1 covers 7 bases. Germline CDR1 WSHSY, CDR2 SAAADI. The CDR3 consists of 15 residues. The trim removed 0 bases at V and 10 bases at J, leaving 6 bases unmatched. CDR3: CASSESKGALSPLHF. CDR3 bases: TGCGCCAGCAGTGAGTCGAAGGGGGCCTTATCACCCCTCCACTTT.

The chain couples TRBV7-9 to TRBJ1-2; D possibly corresponds to TRBD1 (5 bases). This CDR3 has 11 residues. Trimming pared 5 bases from V and 12 bases from J, leaving 13 bases between. Germline V gene lookup returns CDR1 SEHNR and CDR2 FQNEAQ (reference sequence). This CDR3 is CASSQLREHTF. CDR3 nucleotides: TGTGCCAGCAGCCAGCTCAGGGAACACACCTTC.

The chain recombines TRBV6-4 with TRBJ2-2, with D possibly being TRBD1 (6 bases). The CDR3 runs to 19 residues. Trimming cost V 3 bases and J 3 bases, with 23 bases left between them. Germline assignment: CDR1 MRHNA and CDR2 SNTAGT. CDR3 sequence reads: CASSECRQAGAIHTGELFF. DNA for the CDR3: TGTGCCAGCAGTGAATGCCGACAGGCAGGCGCGATCCACACCGGGGAGCTGTTTTTT.

This chain connects TRBV20-1 to TRBJ1-4; D remains unclear. This CDR3 comprises 12 residues. CDR1 and CDR2 (germline): DFQATT, SNEGSKA (reference sequence). V lost 3 bases to trimming and J lost 0 bases, with 2 bases between them. CDR3 in amino acids: CSASATNEKLFF. The CDR3 DNA is TGCAGTGCTAGTGCAACTAATGAAAAACTGTTTTTT.

This clonotype was detected a few times. The CDR3 here is CSANPPGMDYGYTF. The CDR3 DNA follows: TGCAGTGCTAACCCTCCAGGGATGGACTATGGCTACACCTTC. This chain joins TRBV20-1 and TRBJ1-2; a weak D match, TRBD1 (5 bases). V lost 4 bases, J lost 3 bases, and 15 bases lay in between. Germline V gene lookup returns CDR1 DFQATT and CDR2 SNEGSKA (reference sequence). The CDR3 has 14 amino acids.

This rearrangement joins TRBV9 to TRBJ2-2, with D possibly TRBD2 on 5 matching bases. The CDR3 is made up of 17 amino acids. V was trimmed by 2 bases and J by 6 bases, leaving 20 bases between them. CDR1 and CDR2 from the germline V gene are SGDLS and YYNGEE. The CDR3 nucleotides are TGTGCCAGCAGCGTCTCCCGATACGGGGTTGAAGCCGGGGAGCTGTTTTTT. Amino acids: CASSVSRYGVEAGELFF.

DNA for the CDR3: TGCGCCAGCAGCTCCTTAGCGGATACGCAGTATTTT. Its protein is CASSSLADTQYF. This sequence joins TRBV5-1 and TRBJ2-3; D possibly corresponds to TRBD2 (5 bases). Between the trimmed V and J ends, which lost 3 bases and 6 bases, there was a span of 8 bases. The V gene's germline CDR1 is SGHRS and CDR2 YFSETQ. The CDR3 has 12 residues.

J is TRBJ2-2 and V is TRBV7-9, with a tentative D call TRBD1 (6 bases). Germline CDR1 and CDR2: SEHNR and FQNEAQ (reference sequence). V gave up 6 bases and J gave up 0 bases, with 14 bases separating them. The CDR3 sequence is 16 residues long. For the CDR3, the DNA is TGTGCCAGCAGACCCAGGGGCACGACGAACACCGGGGAGCTGTTTTTT. It translates to CASRPRGTTNTGELFF. Full variable domain (outside the CDR3, taken from reference TRBV7-9 and TRBJ2-2): DTGVSQNPRHKITKRGQNVTFRCDPISEHNRLYWYRQTLGQGPEFLTYFQNEAQLEKSRLLSDRFSAERPKGSFSTLEIQRTEQGDSAMYLCASRPRGTTNTGELFFGEGSRLTVL.